This T cell receptor beta chain emerged from a study of shared clonotypes between healthy human individuals. Study-wide results and caveats: It was only blood that was sampled, and tissue repertoires likely differ. Shared across a few donors were around 5% of the naive CD4 clonotypes.

Clones were read by immunoSEQ multiplex PCR, and TCRdb kept only the in-frame ones, dropping some. This sample has 1.5 million to 2.5 million clones; about 95% occur once, and the top ten carry roughly 1%. From germline, CDR1 is MGHRA and CDR2 YSYEKL. CDR3 length equals 15 residues. V was trimmed by 0 bases and J by 7 bases, leaving 10 bases between them. A note on this clone: The antigen is unknown.

Positive CCR7 selection of CD45RO-negative cells yielded the naive CD8 cells, and terminally differentiated effector memory CD45RA+ cells were excluded. Donors were Caucasian adults residing in Nashville, Tennessee, USA. The receptor's source is a man aged 18 to 35 in good health. Sequencing was done on a sample of naive CD8+ T cells sorted from blood. The genes are TRBV4-1 and TRBJ1-6, with D possibly TRBD1 on 5 matching bases. CDR3 in DNA: TGCGCCAGCAGCCAAGAGCCCAGGGACAATTCACCCCTCCACTTT. Translated: CASSQEPRDNSPLHF.